These T cell receptor beta chains were read from a single sample in a study of beta chain features in type 1 diabetes. Measured with immunoSEQ multiplex PCR; TCRdb has only the in-frame clones, and not every one. Here the sample spans a few hundred thousand clones, more than 13% being singletons. Sequenced material: naive CD4+ T cells from blood. The source of these receptors is a woman aged 18-35 years in good health. Each CDR3 is given with its conserved first and last residue. The D gene is left open where the match is weak. Size tells how often a clone was seen (once, few, many) or the class of an expanded clone, and some rows leave it out.

J	V	D	size	DNA	CDR3
TRBJ2-6	TRBV2	TRBD2	NA	TGTGCCAGCAGTGGCGCGGGGGGTATTCTCTCTGGGGCCAACGTCCTGACTTTC	CASSGAGGILSGANVLTF
TRBJ1-4	TRBV11-2	TRBD1	NA	TGTGCCAGCAGCCCAAGACAGGGTAGTGAAAAACTGTTTTTT	CASSPRQGSEKLFF
TRBJ2-7	TRBV30	NA	few	TGTGCCTGGAGTATCCTAGCGACGGGGGAGCAGTACTTC	CAWSILATGEQYF
TRBJ1-2	TRBV5-6	NA	few	TGTGCCAGCAGCTTAAAAACAGGGAATGGCTACACCTTC	CASSLKTGNGYTF
TRBJ2-1	TRBV5-1	NA	NA	TGCGCCAGCAGCTGGGGGCCTGACAATGAGCAGTTCTTC	CASSWGPDNEQFF
TRBJ2-5	TRBV30	NA	NA	TGTGCCTGGAGTGTTACAGGGATACAAGAGACCCAGTACTTC	CAWSVTGIQETQYF
TRBJ1-2	TRBV2	TRBD1	NA	TGTGCCAGCAGTGTTGACAGGGGGCGGGAAGGCTACACCTTC	CASSVDRGREGYTF
TRBJ2-5	TRBV5-1	TRBD1	few	TGCGCCAGCGGGGCTGGACAGGTTCAAGAGACCCAGTACTTC	CASGAGQVQETQYF
TRBJ2-1	TRBV5-1	TRBD2	NA	TGCGCCAGCAGCCCCGGGACTAGTTTTACGTATGAGCAGTTCTTC	CASSPGTSFTYEQFF
TRBJ2-1	TRBV4-3	TRBD2	few	TGCGCCAGCAGCCCTCTCACGGGAGGGACACACAATGAGCAGTTCTTC	CASSPLTGGTHNEQFF
TRBJ1-1	TRBV28	TRBD1	few	TGTGCCAGCAGTTTATCCCTCGACAGGGTCGACACTGAAGCTTTCTTT	CASSLSLDRVDTEAFF
TRBJ1-2	TRBV30	NA	few	TGTGCCTGGAGTCCCAGTTATGGCTACACCTTC	CAWSPSYGYTF
TRBJ2-7	TRBV15	TRBD2	few	TGTGCCACCAGGACTAGCGGCTCTTACGAGCAGTACTTC	CATRTSGSYEQYF
TRBJ1-1	TRBV5-1	NA	NA	TGCGCCAGCGGAGAAGCACAGGGTCTCGCTGAAGCTTTCTTT	CASGEAQGLAEAFF
TRBJ2-3	TRBV28	NA	few	TGTGCCAGCAGTTACAGGGTAACAGATACGCAGTATTTT	CASSYRVTDTQYF
TRBJ2-1	TRBV30	NA	few	TGTGCCTGGAGTGAGGGGCAACTATTGCTCGGGCGGTGGGATGAGCAGTTCTTC	CAWSEGQLLLGRWDEQFF
TRBJ2-1	TRBV7-2	TRBD2	few	TGTGCCAGCATCCTAGCGGGGGCCCTCTCTTTCAATGAGCAGTTCTTC	CASILAGALSFNEQFF
TRBJ2-3	TRBV20-1	NA	few	TGCAGTGCTAAGAAGCGGAATACGCAGTATTTT	CSAKKRNTQYF
TRBJ2-2	TRBV7-6	NA	NA	TGTGCCAGCAGCACCCGGGGGAGTGACACCGGGGAGCTGTTTTTT	CASSTRGSDTGELFF
TRBJ2-5	TRBV19	NA	NA	TGTGCCAGTAGTGCCATGGGGGGACAAGAGACCCAGTACTTC	CASSAMGGQETQYF
TRBJ2-6	TRBV6-5	NA	few	TGTGCCAGCAGCCTAACGCCGTCTGGGGCCAACGTCCTGACTTTC	CASSLTPSGANVLTF
TRBJ1-2	TRBV28	NA	NA	TGTGCCAGCAGCGCCGACACGATCTATGGCTACACCTTC	CASSADTIYGYTF
TRBJ1-3	TRBV5-4	NA	NA	TGTGCCAGCTCGTCAGGTGGAAACACCATATATTTT	CASSSGGNTIYF
TRBJ1-1	TRBV18	NA	NA	TGTGCCAGCTCATCGACTGAGAACACTGAAGCTTTCTTT	CASSSTENTEAFF
TRBJ2-7	TRBV13	NA	NA	TGTGCCAGCAGCTCACAGGTTCCCTTGACCTACGAGCAGTACTTC	CASSSQVPLTYEQYF
TRBJ1-1	TRBV19	NA	NA	TGTGCCAGTAGTACCCTCTTACAGGCGAACACTGAAGCTTTCTTT	CASSTLLQANTEAFF
TRBJ2-1	TRBV11-1	TRBD2	NA	TGTGCCAGCAGCCTCGGCGGGAGCTCCTACAATGAGCAGTTCTTC	CASSLGGSSYNEQFF
TRBJ1-2	TRBV25-1	NA	NA	TGTGCCAGCAGTGAGTTAACAGCCCTTTATGGCTACACCTTC	CASSELTALYGYTF
TRBJ2-1	TRBV28	NA	few	TGTGCCAGCAGAGAGCAACCGGGCAATGAGCAGTTCTTC	CASREQPGNEQFF
TRBJ2-1	TRBV30	TRBD2	few	TGTGCCTGGGAACTAGCGGGAGGTGAGCAGTTCTTC	CAWELAGGEQFF
TRBJ2-1	TRBV5-1	TRBD2	few	TGCGCCAGCAGCTTGGTTAGCGGGAGTAATGAGCAGTTCTTC	CASSLVSGSNEQFF
TRBJ2-3	TRBV7-2	TRBD1	few	TGTGCCAGCAGCCATCGGACAGGGGGCTTCGGAGATACGCAGTATTTT	CASSHRTGGFGDTQYF
TRBJ1-2	TRBV27	NA	few	TGTGCCAGCAGTTTAAAAGGGGGACCGAACTATGGCTACACCTTC	CASSLKGGPNYGYTF
TRBJ2-5	TRBV5-1	NA	few	TGCGCCAGCAGCCCGATATTCGGGAAAGAGACCCAGTACTTC	CASSPIFGKETQYF
TRBJ1-5	TRBV28	TRBD1	NA	TGTGCCAGCAGTCATGGACAGGGGCTGTATAGCAATCAGCCCCAGCATTTT	CASSHGQGLYSNQPQHF
TRBJ2-7	TRBV18	NA	few	TGTGCCAGCTCCCCCGGGAGGGACAGGGTGAGGGAGCAGTACTTC	CASSPGRDRVREQYF
TRBJ1-5	TRBV4-2	NA	few	TGTGCCAGCAGCCAAGATATCGGGCAGGGAAATCAGCCCCAGCATTTT	CASSQDIGQGNQPQHF
TRBJ1-5	TRBV28	NA	NA	TGTGCCAGCAGTTTAATGGGCCAGCCCCAGCATTTT	CASSLMGQPQHF
TRBJ2-6	TRBV10-3	NA	few	TGTGCCACAAGCAGGGGGGTAGACTCTGGGGCCAACGTCCTGACTTTC	CATSRGVDSGANVLTF
TRBJ1-1	TRBV7-8	NA	few	TGTGCCAGCAGCTTAGTAGCTACCAGTGAAGCTTTCTTT	CASSLVATSEAFF
TRBJ2-7	TRBV5-1	NA	few	TGCGCCAGCAGCTTGGACGGGTCCTACGAGCAGTACTTC	CASSLDGSYEQYF